The present entry profiles one T cell receptor beta chain with its context. What this receptor recognizes is not known. No qualities accompany the bases; no much larger clone lies one base away. The label giving this sample's time point can be read as: pretreatment peripheral blood. The cohort included about 27 patients with locally advanced or metastatic urothelial carcinoma who were treated at Memorial Sloan Kettering on a trial protocol. Peripheral blood mononuclear cells were collected pretreatment and during treatment, at between 1 and 8 total time points per patient. The Qiagen DNeasy Blood extraction kit was used to purify genomic DNA from total PBMCs and from tumor samples. Collected pretreatment and during treatment, PBMCs were isolated and stored as previously described. To estimate absolute template abundance from read counts, synthetic TCR analog templates were spiked into each PCR. TCRbeta CDR3 regions were amplified from genomic DNA with bias-controlled V and J gene primers using the immunoSEQ assay. Sequencing of rearranged TCRbeta segments was done at approximately 20X coverage. Under the source paper's analysis protocol: Sequencing errors were corrected by clustering, and CDR3s were annotated against IMGT so that V, D and J genes could be assigned. Out-of-frame and stop-codon sequences were excluded, and only productive TCRbeta rearrangements were used in downstream analyses. Clonality was calculated as one minus the Shannon entropy normalized by the log of the number of unique productive sequences. Fisher's exact test with Benjamini-Hochberg correction, using a cutoff of adjusted p below 0.01, was how clones that differed between time points or between blood and tumor were identified. TCRdb re-hosts the immuneACCESS table, in-frame sequences only. Its copies lack some clones; in the studies checked, an unresolved V gene accounts for under half of them, and the cause for the rest is not known. Clone size and V and J calls were adopted from that table, with D and trimming inferred from the DNA. This sample comprises about 72,000 clones, roughly 90% of them detected only once. The ten largest clones capture around 4.8% of the sample.

The data derive from a study of PD-L1 blockade in urothelial cancer (dated by TCRdb to about 2017). Some background on the complete study: All patients started therapy around 2014 and received atezolizumab 1,200 mg intravenously every 3 weeks. A median of about 150,000 T cells and fewer than 85,000 unique TCRs was obtained from blood samples, and a median clonality of around 0.072 was observed. Durable clinical benefit was achieved by nine patients but not by the remaining 20. An exploratory multi-omic analysis was conducted of the somatic, immune and clinical correlates of response to PD-L1 blockade with atezolizumab in urothelial cancer. An ECOG performance status of 0 or 1 was recorded for the patients, and 0 to 3 prior chemotherapy regimens had been received by the patients. About 85% of the 29 patients were males with bladder-origin urothelial cancer, and about 65% of the 29 reported a prior smoking history. Blood samples were analyzed at 3 weeks after treatment start (second dose) and at 6 weeks after treatment start. Durable clinical benefit meant progression-free survival longer than 6 months, and TCR features were also tested against progression-free and overall survival. Whole exome sequencing and RNA sequencing of pretreatment tumors were performed alongside TCR sequencing in the same patients. Some 30 patients had pretreatment blood TCR-seq, about 25 had at least one posttreatment blood collection, and about 25 had tumor TCR-seq. Pretreatment tumor samples and matched peripheral blood, collected serially before and after atezolizumab treatment, underwent TCR sequencing. Beyond this particular receptor, the publication reports: Because the sample size was small (n of about 29) and many of the analyses were exploratory, the results are meant to be hypothesis-generating. Improved progression-free and overall survival was associated with having pretreatment peripheral blood TCR clonality below the median. Greater expansion of tumor-associated TCR clones in peripheral blood 3 weeks after the start of treatment was observed in patients with durable benefit (n of about 24, p = 0.022).

CDR3 length: 14 amino acids, cysteine to phenylalanine. Left in the record is the CDR3 DNA by itself, 42 bases read in frame from the first base. Cut back by 6 bases and 5 bases, the V and J ends lie 16 bases apart. The germline V gene sets CDR1 to SNHLY and CDR2 to FYNNEI. The chain joins TRBV2 to TRBJ2-5, and the D gene may be TRBD1, 6 bases matching. Sequencing used PBMCs, obtained around atezolizumab (anti-PD-L1) treatment. The clonotype was recovered from a man between 65 and 79 years old with urothelial cancer. The DNA sequence is given as TGTGCCAGCAGCTATAACAGGGATCGCGAGACCCAGTACTTC. Its product reads: CASSYNRDRETQYF.